Listed here is a single T cell receptor (beta chain). Its antigen is not identified. The source of the sample is a study of blood T cells in healthy people across ages. General study findings and limits: Long-lived donors carried more naive CD4+ cells and greater diversity than aged donors. TCR beta diversity, measured per million T cells, fell in a roughly linear way with age. Calculation of diversity from one million T cells yielded estimates considered to be underestimates.

Together with a sample-barcoded 5' primer, a J-beta primer mix was included in a second PCR lasting about 7 to 11 cycles. TCRdb itself ran the 5' RACE reads through MiXCR, one entry per CDR3 protein. Of hundreds of thousands of distinct CDR3 sequences listed, around 50% are singletons. Trimming took off 0 bases at V and 8 bases at J, with 8 bases between the two ends. The CDR3 length is 12 residues. Germline CDR1 is SQVTM and CDR2 is ANQGSEA. The chain couples TRBV29-1 to TRBJ1-3; D is perhaps TRBD1 (6 bases). This TCR came from a woman of 80 years or more in good health. The sequenced material came from blood. CDR3 sequence reads: CSVEDPGDTIYF. The CDR3 nucleotides are TGCAGCGTTGAAGATCCAGGGGACACCATATATTTT.